Listed below are T cell receptor beta chains from one sample, sequenced in a study of blood T cell repertoires in COVID-19. The repertoire was sequenced with immunoSEQ multiplex PCR; TCRdb's copy has only in-frame clones and lacks some. The sample lists around 100,000 clones, around 80% occurring once. Material: peripheral blood. The receptor source for this set is an older woman with acute or convalescent COVID-19. The CDR3 runs from the conserved cysteine through the conserved F or W. Each record gives: D gene, clone size, CDR3 length, J gene, V gene, CDR3 DNA, CDR3 protein. The D gene is left open where the match is weak. Clone size is not always given. Where it is, it says once, few, many or a class for expanded clones.

>TRBD2|.|14|TRBJ2-7|TRBV28
TGTGCCAGCAGTCCGGTAGCGGGAGGCAACGAGCAGTACTTC
CASSPVAGGNEQYF
>TRBD1|.|14|TRBJ1-2|TRBV10-2
TGCGCCAGCAGCCCCGACAGGGTTCCGTATGGCTACACCTTC
CASSPDRVPYGYTF
>.|.|17|TRBJ2-6|TRBV5-1
TGCGCCAGCAGCCCTTTGACAGGAACCTCTGGGGCCAACGTCCTGACTTTC
CASSPLTGTSGANVLTF
>.|.|13|TRBJ1-2|TRBV7-9
TGTGCCAGCAGCTTAACCGAGAACTATGGCTACACCTTC
CASSLTENYGYTF
>TRBD2|.|18|TRBJ2-1|TRBV5-1
TGCGCCAGCAGCTTGCGGACTAGTGGTCGATTAATGAGCAATGAGCAGTTCTTC
CASSLRTSGRLMSNEQFF
>TRBD1|.|15|TRBJ2-3|TRBV5-1
TGCGCCAGCAGCTTGGATCAGGGGGCGGGAGATACGCAGTATTTT
CASSLDQGAGDTQYF
>TRBD1|few|15|TRBJ2-1|TRBV11-3
TGTGCCAGCAGCCCAGGGACAGGGGTACGCAATGAGCAGTTCTTC
CASSPGTGVRNEQFF
>.|.|15|TRBJ1-6|TRBV6-5
TGTGCCAGCAGTCCCGGAAGAAGAGGAAATTCACCCCTCCACTTT
CASSPGRRGNSPLHF
>TRBD1|.|13|TRBJ1-5|TRBV28
TGTGCCAGCATCCGGACAGGGAATCAGCCCCAGCATTTT
CASIRTGNQPQHF
>.|.|14|TRBJ2-7|TRBV6-5
TGTGCCAGCAGCCCCGGGACTGTTGGAGTTAAGCAGTACTTC
CASSPGTVGVKQYF
>.|.|12|TRBJ2-3|TRBV24-1
TGTGCCACCGCGGAATACGGAGGGACGCAGTATTTT
CATAEYGGTQYF
>.|.|13|TRBJ1-2|TRBV5-8
TGTGCCAGCAGCTTGCAGACAGACTATGGCTACACCTTC
CASSLQTDYGYTF
>TRBD2|once|16|TRBJ2-1|TRBV6-2/TRBV6-3
TGTGCCAGCAGTTACGGGGGACTAGCGTCGGTCGGGGAGCAGTTCTTC
CASSYGGLASVGEQFF
>TRBD2|once|14|TRBJ2-3|TRBV14
TGTGCCAGCAGCCTCCGGGACTACACAGATACGCAGTATTTT
CASSLRDYTDTQYF
>.|.|16|TRBJ2-5|TRBV3-1/TRBV3-2
TGTGCCAGCAGCCAAAGCGGAGCGGCGCCCCAAGAGACCCAGTACTTC
CASSQSGAAPQETQYF
>TRBD1|.|16|TRBJ1-3|TRBV9
TGTGCCAGCAGCTCCCGGACAGGGACAACTGGAAACACCATATATTTT
CASSSRTGTTGNTIYF
>.|once|15|TRBJ2-2|TRBV28
TGTGCCAGCAGGTTCAGCGGAACGAACACCGGGGAGCTGTTTTTT
CASRFSGTNTGELFF
>.|.|16|TRBJ2-7|TRBV3-1/TRBV3-2
TGTGCCAGCAGCCAAGGGTATAGGGGCAACTCCTACGAGCAGTACTTC
CASSQGYRGNSYEQYF
>.|.|13|TRBJ1-1|TRBV11-2
TGTGCCAGCAGCACCCTAGGTGGGACTGAAGCTTTCTTT
CASSTLGGTEAFF
>.|.|16|TRBJ1-6|TRBV4-1
TGCGCCAGCAGCCAAGCAGGGCGCGCCACCAATTCACCCCTCCACTTT
CASSQAGRATNSPLHF
>TRBD2|.|15|TRBJ2-2|TRBV30
TGTGCCTGGAGTCTGGTAGCGGGAGTGTCCGGGGAGCTGTTTTTT
CAWSLVAGVSGELFF
>.|.|13|TRBJ1-1|TRBV6-5
TGTGCCAGCACCTTCGAGGGGCAGGGGAAAGCTTTCTTT
CASTFEGQGKAFF
>.|.|17|TRBJ2-2|TRBV5-1
TGCGCCAGCAGCCTTACCCCAGGGGAACCTAACACCGGGGAGCTGTTTTTT
CASSLTPGEPNTGELFF
>.|.|15|TRBJ2-2|TRBV19
TGTGCCAGTAGTAAAGGAAACAGCCCTACCGGGGAGCTGTTTTTT
CASSKGNSPTGELFF
>TRBD2|.|16|TRBJ2-5|TRBV4-2
TGTGCCAGCAGCCAAGGACTAGCCCCCTCCCGGGAGACCCAGTACTTC
CASSQGLAPSRETQYF
>.|.|17|TRBJ2-1|TRBV3-1/TRBV3-2
TGTGCCAGCAGCCTTAGGGAGGCCCCCACCCTTTACAATGAGCAGTTCTTC
CASSLREAPTLYNEQFF
>TRBD1|.|14|TRBJ1-2|TRBV19
TGTGCCAGTAGTATAGACGGACAGGTCTATGGCTACACCTTC
CASSIDGQVYGYTF
>.|once|12|TRBJ2-7|TRBV7-9
TGTGCCACCGGTCTTGGGGCTGTTGAGCAGTACTTC
CATGLGAVEQYF
>.|.|13|TRBJ2-4|TRBV2
TGTGCCAGCAGTGAAGCGGCGGGAAACATTCAGTACTTC
CASSEAAGNIQYF
>.|.|14|TRBJ1-4|TRBV6-1
TGTGCCAGCAGTGAAGGGACTAGTAGCGAAAAACTGTTTTTT
CASSEGTSSEKLFF
>.|.|12|TRBJ2-7|TRBV7-9
TGTGCCAGCAGCCCCGGTTCAGGGGGGCGGTACTTC
CASSPGSGGRYF
>.|.|14|TRBJ2-3|TRBV7-3
TGTGCCAGCAGCCCTTCGAGGGCCGGAGATACGCAGTATTTT
CASSPSRAGDTQYF
>TRBD1|.|14|TRBJ1-1|TRBV18
TGTGCCAGCTCACCAAGCGGACAGGGCACTGAAGCTTTCTTT
CASSPSGQGTEAFF
>.|.|14|TRBJ2-7|TRBV15
TGTGCCACCAGCAGAGGAAACAGGGCCTCCGAGCAGTACTTC
CATSRGNRASEQYF
>.|.|15|TRBJ2-7|TRBV19
TGTGCCAGTAGTATTTCCGTGGGGGGAGGTTACGAGCAGTACTTC
CASSISVGGGYEQYF
>TRBD1|.|14|TRBJ1-1|TRBV7-9
TGTGCCAGCAGCTCCGGGACAGGGAACACTGAAGCTTTCTTT
CASSSGTGNTEAFF
>.|.|15|TRBJ2-1|TRBV5-5
TGTGCCAGCAGCTTGGGGGGCCTGGCGAGCAATGAGCAGTTCTTC
CASSLGGLASNEQFF
>TRBD1|.|15|TRBJ1-1|TRBV5-4
TGTGCCAGCAGCCCGTGGACAGGGATGAACACTGAAGCTTTCTTT
CASSPWTGMNTEAFF
>TRBD1|.|14|TRBJ2-7|TRBV6-5
TGTGCCAGCACCCATCGGGACAGGGGCTACGAGCAGTACTTC
CASTHRDRGYEQYF
>.|.|15|TRBJ1-6|TRBV3-1/TRBV3-2
TGTGCCAGCAGCCAAACGGAGACGGCCACTTCACCCCTCCACTTT
CASSQTETATSPLHF
>TRBD1|.|14|TRBJ1-1|TRBV6-5
TGTGCCGCCCGGACAGGGGGCGAGAACACTGAAGCTTTCTTT
CAARTGGENTEAFF
>TRBD1|.|15|TRBJ1-4|TRBV7-2
TGTGCCAGCAGCCAATCCGGACAGGGATGGGAAAAACTGTTTTTT
CASSQSGQGWEKLFF
>.|.|14|TRBJ2-3|TRBV11-2
TGTGCCAGCAGCTTGAGGGCGTCCACAGATACGCAGTATTTT
CASSLRASTDTQYF
>TRBD2|.|16|TRBJ2-2|TRBV9
TGTGCCAGCAGCGTAGCTACCAGCGGGGGGGCCGGGGAGCTGTTTTTT
CASSVATSGGAGELFF
>TRBD1|.|14|TRBJ2-1|TRBV2
TGTGCCAGCCTGGAACAGGGGCCGGGCAATGAGCAGTTCTTC
CASLEQGPGNEQFF
>.|.|14|TRBJ2-2|TRBV7-9
TGTGCCAGCAGCCGTTATAGCGTCACCGGGGAGCTGTTTTTT
CASSRYSVTGELFF
>TRBD1|.|13|TRBJ2-7|TRBV4-1
TGCGCCAGCAGCCGGGACAGTTCCTACGAGCAGTACTTC
CASSRDSSYEQYF
>.|.|13|TRBJ1-1|TRBV29-1
TGCAGCATCGCCGAGGGAGAGTACACTGAAGCTTTCTTT
CSIAEGEYTEAFF
>TRBD2|once|12|TRBJ2-3|TRBV29-1
TGCAGCGTTGCTAGCGGGGAAGATACGCAGTATTTT
CSVASGEDTQYF
>TRBD1|once|15|TRBJ2-7|TRBV6-5
TGTGCCAGCAGTCCGAGGGGGACAGGTGTCTACGAGCAGTACTTC
CASSPRGTGVYEQYF
>TRBD2|.|14|TRBJ2-2|TRBV6-2/TRBV6-3
TGTGCCAGCAGTTACGGAGCGGGAGCCGGGGAGCTGTTTTTT
CASSYGAGAGELFF
>.|.|14|TRBJ1-1|TRBV6-5
TGTGCCAGCATCGGGGAAGGAAAATTCACTGAAGCTTTCTTT
CASIGEGKFTEAFF
>TRBD2|.|16|TRBJ2-1|TRBV7-2
TGTGCCAGCAGCTTAGTAAGACTAGCGGGAGGGGGTGAGCAGTTCTTC
CASSLVRLAGGGEQFF
>.|.|15|TRBJ1-4|TRBV6-5
TGTGCCAGCATCGATTCACAGGCAACTAATGAAAAACTGTTTTTT
CASIDSQATNEKLFF
>TRBD1|.|17|TRBJ2-2|TRBV5-1
TGCGCCAGCAGCCCCGGACAGGGGACGCTTCTGACCGGGGAGCTGTTTTTT
CASSPGQGTLLTGELFF
>.|.|11|TRBJ1-4|TRBV12-3/TRBV12-4
TGTGCCAGCAGTCTAGGAGGTAGGCTGTTTTTT
CASSLGGRLFF
>.|.|13|TRBJ1-1|TRBV10-3
TGTGCCATCAGTGCGGGAGGGAACACTGAAGCTTTCTTT
CAISAGGNTEAFF
>TRBD2|once|15|TRBJ2-5|TRBV19
TGTGCCAGTACTCGGACTAGCGGTGCTCAAGAGACCCAGTACTTC
CASTRTSGAQETQYF
>TRBD1|.|14|TRBJ1-1|TRBV29-1
TGCAGCGTCGGGACAGGGGGCATGAACACTGAAGCTTTCTTT
CSVGTGGMNTEAFF